Following are 2 T cell receptor beta chains from one sample sequenced in a study of T-cell reconstitution after alpha-beta-depleted transplantation in children. As it was prepared, the TCRbeta library received unique molecular identifiers. MiXCR was run by TCRdb on the PCR reads, yielding one entry per CDR3 protein. The sample lists under 300,000 distinct CDR3 sequences; more than 7.5% were seen once. The starting material was PBMCs from the stem cell graft donor, obtained from the stem cell graft. All receptors derive from a human donor who donated a stem cell graft to a child with SCID.

Many counts were recorded for this clonotype. The genes are TRBV12-3 or TRBV12-4 and TRBJ1-5; a weak D match, TRBD1 (5 bases). The V gene lost 1 base and the J gene lost 6 bases, with 13 bases spanning the gap. CDR3 length: 15 amino acids. The CDR3 DNA reads TGTGCCAGCAGTTTAGAGGCTAAAGGGGTTCAGCCCCAGCATTTT. Protein product: CASSLEAKGVQPQHF.

This clonotype was seen repeatedly, ten times or more. V gene TRBV7-6 combines with J gene TRBJ2-7, with D possibly matching TRBD1 (5 bases). The CDR3 is 13 residues long. The germline V and J ends were trimmed by 1 base and 4 bases, with 8 bases remaining between them. The V gene's germline CDR1 is SGHVS and CDR2 FNYEAQ. CDR3 in amino acids: CASSLVGQYEQYF. As DNA, the CDR3 is TGTGCCAGCAGCTTAGTGGGGCAATACGAGCAGTACTTC.